This paragraph reports one T cell receptor beta chain. Its antigen is unidentified. This entry comes from a study of blood T cells in healthy people across ages. Through a sample-barcoded 5' primer and a J-beta primer mix, a second PCR was run for about 6 to 11 cycles. Template switching added a 12-random-nucleotide identifier to every cDNA molecule. In TCRdb, the 5' RACE reads were re-called with MiXCR into one record per CDR3 protein. The sample holds over 1.5 million distinct CDR3 sequences, just under 50% seen once. Germline loops: CDR1 LGHNA, CDR2 YSLEER. V shed 0 bases and J shed 4 bases, with 9 bases lying between them. This CDR3 spans 14 amino acids. The study's findings and limits: Naive CD4+ cells and diversity were both higher in long-lived donors than in aged donors.

V usage is TRBV4-3 and J usage is TRBJ1-2; tentatively, D is TRBD1 (5 bases). The receptor's source is a woman in her forties in good health. Sequencing used blood. CDR3 coding DNA: TGCGCCAGCAGCCAAGATTTAGGGACCTATGGCTACACCTTC. Its protein is CASSQDLGTYGYTF.